The 2 T cell receptor beta chains presented below share a single source sample, sequenced in a study of blood T cell repertoires in COVID-19. Data came from immunoSEQ multiplex PCR; TCRdb stores just in-frame clones and leaves some out. The sample holds fewer than 200,000 clones, about 86% seen once. The source material was PBMCs or T cells enriched from blood (not recorded which). The receptors come from a woman aged 40 to 50 in a cohort exposed to, infected with or recovered from COVID-19 (not recorded which).

This clone was found once. The V and J genes are TRBV7-8 and TRBJ1-1; 9 bases fit TRBD1. The CDR3 is 13 residues long. The V and J ends lost 4 bases and 4 bases, in that order; junction bases with no gene match: 1. The germline gives CDR1 SGHVS, CDR2 FQNEAQ. This chain's CDR3 is CASSWDRATEAFF. DNA for the CDR3: TGTGCCAGCAGCTGGGACAGGGCCACTGAAGCTTTCTTT. The full variable domain, in which reference TRBV7-8 and TRBJ1-1 provide the parts outside the CDR3, is GAGVSQSPRYKVAKRGQDVALRCDPISGHVSLFWYQQALGQGPEFLTYFQNEAQLDKSGLPSDRFFAERPEGSVSTLKIQRTQQEDSAVYLCASSWDRATEAFFGQGTRLTVV.

The chain has TRBV9 and TRBJ1-5; 9 bases agree with TRBD1. The CDR3 loop spans 15 amino acids. The junction had 3 bases not matched to a gene; V was cut back by 0 bases and J by 5 bases. In germline, CDR1 is SGDLS, CDR2 YYNGEE. The CDR3 sequence is CASSVEGTGHQPQHF. In DNA form, the CDR3 reads TGTGCCAGCAGCGTAGAAGGGACAGGGCATCAGCCCCAGCATTTT.